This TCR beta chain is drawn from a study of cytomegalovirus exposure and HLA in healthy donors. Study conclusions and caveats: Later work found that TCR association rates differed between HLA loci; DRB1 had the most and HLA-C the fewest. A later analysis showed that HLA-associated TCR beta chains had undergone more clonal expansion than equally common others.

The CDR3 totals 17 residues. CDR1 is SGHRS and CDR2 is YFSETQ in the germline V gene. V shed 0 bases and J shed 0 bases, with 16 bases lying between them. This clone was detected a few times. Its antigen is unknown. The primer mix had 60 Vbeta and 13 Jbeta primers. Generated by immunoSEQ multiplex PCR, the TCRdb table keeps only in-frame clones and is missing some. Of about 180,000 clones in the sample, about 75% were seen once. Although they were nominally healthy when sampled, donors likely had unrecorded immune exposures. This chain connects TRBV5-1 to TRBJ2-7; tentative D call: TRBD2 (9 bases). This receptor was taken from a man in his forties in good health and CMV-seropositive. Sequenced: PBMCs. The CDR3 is CASSLAAGGTGSYEQYF. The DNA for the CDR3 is TGCGCCAGCAGCTTGGCCGCGGGGGGGACAGGCTCCTACGAGCAGTACTTC.